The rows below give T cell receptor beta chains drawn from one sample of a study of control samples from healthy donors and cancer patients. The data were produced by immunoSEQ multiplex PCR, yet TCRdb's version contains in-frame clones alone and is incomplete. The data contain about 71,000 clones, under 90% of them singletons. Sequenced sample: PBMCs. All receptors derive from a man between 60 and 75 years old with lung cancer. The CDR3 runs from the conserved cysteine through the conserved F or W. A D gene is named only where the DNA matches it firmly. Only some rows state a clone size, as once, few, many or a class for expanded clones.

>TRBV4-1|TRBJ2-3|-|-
CASSSRQRSTDTQYF
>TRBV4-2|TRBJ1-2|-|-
CASSRSTGSRANYGYTF
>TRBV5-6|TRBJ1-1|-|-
CASSLPGHGILNTEAFF
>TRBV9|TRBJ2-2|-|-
CASTPALNTGELFF
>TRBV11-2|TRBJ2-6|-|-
CASTYGGTGANVLTF
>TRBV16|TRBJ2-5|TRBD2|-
CASSQSSFSGGETQYF
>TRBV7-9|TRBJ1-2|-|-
CASSSRRTANYGYTF
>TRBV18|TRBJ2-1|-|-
CASSPSDSQPRLYNEQFF
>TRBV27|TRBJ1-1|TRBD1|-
CASSTFDRGWTEAFF
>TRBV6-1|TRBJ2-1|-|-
CASSEAPGGYDNEQFF
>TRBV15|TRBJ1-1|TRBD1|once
CAIRGLETEAFF
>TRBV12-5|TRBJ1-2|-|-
CASGPRSGTNYGYTF
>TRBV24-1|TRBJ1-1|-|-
CATSYQRGRAEAFF
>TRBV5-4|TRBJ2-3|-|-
CASSLAGARASNTQYF
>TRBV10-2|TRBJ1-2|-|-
CASSEQGQKVNYGYTF
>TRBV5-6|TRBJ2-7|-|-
CASSLGLGGEQYF
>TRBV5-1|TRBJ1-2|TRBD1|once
CASSSGTGGFGYTF
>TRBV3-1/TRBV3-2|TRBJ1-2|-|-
CASSQAGGYTF
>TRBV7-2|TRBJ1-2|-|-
CASSARQGPYGYTF
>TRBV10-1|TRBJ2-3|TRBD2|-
CASSPRLAVGVGSTDTQYF
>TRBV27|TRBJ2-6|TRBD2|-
CASSFGRAGANVLTF
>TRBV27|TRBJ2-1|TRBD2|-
CASSRQRGGNNEQFF
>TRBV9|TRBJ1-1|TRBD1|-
CASSLTLNGTGNTEAFF
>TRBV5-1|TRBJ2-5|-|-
CASSLLGMAETQYF
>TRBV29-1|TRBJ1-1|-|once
CSVLTGSLNTEAFF
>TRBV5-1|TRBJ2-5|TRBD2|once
CASSSLTSGEETQYF